The entry that follows covers one T cell receptor (beta chain) sequence. There is no known antigen for this receptor. Within one base of it there is no much larger clone, and no base qualities were kept. This record belongs to a study of metastatic and nonmetastatic thyroid tumors (dated by TCRdb to 2018 to 2020). Broadly, across the study: Repertoires were compared across peripheral blood and tumor or nodule tissue samples from malignant and benign thyroid patients. Study-wide findings and limitations: In both blood and tumor samples, TCR beta diversity was reported to be significantly higher in malignant tumors than in benign nodules.

Library preparation was by PCR. Sequencing was carried out with an Illumina HiSeq 4000. The TCR beta-chain CDR3 region of each patient was profiled by high-throughput sequencing. On the study's bioinformatics: CDR3 differences across clinicopathological groups were used to build a classifier for discriminating distant-metastatic papillary thyroid cancer patients. To measure repertoire diversity the researchers used the Shannon index, while the Morisita-Horn index served to gauge how similar the tumor and blood repertoires were. TCRdb reran the public reads through fastp at Q25 and MiXCR, keeping productive beta chains. For this entry, the V and J calls and clone size follow TCRdb and not the study's own pipeline. The sample includes about 27,000 clones, with roughly 24% observed a single time. The ten largest clones represent less than 7.5% of the sample. According to the germline V gene (reference sequence), CDR1 reads SEHNR and CDR2 reads FQNEAQ. Relative to germline, V is 3 bases shorter and J is 2 bases shorter, with 8 bases between their ends. The CDR3 spans 14 residues, from the cysteine through the phenylalanine. Of the read, only the CDR3 DNA is kept; its 42 bases are in frame from base 1.

No treatment had been received by any patient before thyroid surgery. The study retrospectively analysed patient clinical samples collected from about 2012 to 2019 using T-cell receptor beta sequencing. This TCR came from a female donor with papillary thyroid cancer or a benign thyroid nodule (not recorded which). Some clones in this sample may be carry-over from other donors' samples. The rearrangement combines TRBV7-9 with TRBJ2-1; the D gene identity is not certain. The sequencing input was blood. The CDR3 amino acid sequence is: CASSFTWPYNEQFF. Here is the DNA: TGTGCCAGCAGCTTTACTTGGCCCTACAATGAGCAGTTCTTC. Full variable domain (CDR3 extended with the reference TRBV7-9 and TRBJ2-1 proteins): DTGVSQNPRHKITKRGQNVTFRCDPISEHNRLYWYRQTLGQGPEFLTYFQNEAQLEKSRLLSDRFSAERPKGSFSTLEIQRTEQGDSAMYLCASSFTWPYNEQFFGPGTRLTVL.